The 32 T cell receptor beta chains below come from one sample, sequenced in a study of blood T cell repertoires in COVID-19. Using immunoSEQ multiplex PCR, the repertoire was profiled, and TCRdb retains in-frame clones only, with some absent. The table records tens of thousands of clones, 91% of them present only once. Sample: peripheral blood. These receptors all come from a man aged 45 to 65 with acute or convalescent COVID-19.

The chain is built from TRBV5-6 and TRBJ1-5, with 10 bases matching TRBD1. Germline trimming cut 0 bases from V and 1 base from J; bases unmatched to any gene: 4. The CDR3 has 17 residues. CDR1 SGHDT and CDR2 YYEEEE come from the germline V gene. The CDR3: CASSLGQGARSNQPQHF. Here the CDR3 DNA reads TGTGCCAGCAGCTTGGGACAGGGGGCGCGGAGCAATCAGCCCCAGCATTTT.

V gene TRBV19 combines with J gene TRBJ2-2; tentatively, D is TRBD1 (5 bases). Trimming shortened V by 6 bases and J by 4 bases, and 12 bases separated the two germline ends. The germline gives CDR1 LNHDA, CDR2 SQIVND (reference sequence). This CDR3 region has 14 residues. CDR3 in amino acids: CASRRQSGTGELFF. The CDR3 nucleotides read TGTGCCAGTAGAAGACAGTCGGGCACCGGGGAGCTGTTTTTT.

The CDR3 spells CASSYGRGTSDTQYF. DNA for the CDR3: TGTGCCAGCAGTTACGGGCGGGGGACTTCAGATACGCAGTATTTT. The chain employs TRBV6-5 and TRBJ2-3, with 7 positions matching TRBD2. Germline V gene sequence: CDR1 MNHEY, CDR2 SVGAGI. J gave up 4 bases and V 2 bases, and 6 bases lay outside the gene matches. This CDR3 is built from 15 residues.

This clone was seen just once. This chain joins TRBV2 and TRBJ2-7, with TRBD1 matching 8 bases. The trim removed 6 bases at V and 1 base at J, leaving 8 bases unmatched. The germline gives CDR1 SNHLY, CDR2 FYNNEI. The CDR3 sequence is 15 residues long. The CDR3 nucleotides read TGTGCCAGCAGCAGAGTTCAGGGGGCGTCCTACGAGCAGTACTTC. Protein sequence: CASSRVQGASYEQYF.

CDR3 nucleotides: TGTGCCAGCAGCTTTGTGGGGGGGCCAAGCCGCTATGGCTACACCTTC. Its protein is CASSFVGGPSRYGYTF. The genes are TRBV5-8 and TRBJ1-2; possible D gene TRBD1, 6 bases. V was shortened by 2 bases and J by 4 bases, with 18 bases between the two germline ends. Germline values: CDR1 SGHTS, CDR2 YDEGEE. The CDR3 is 16 residues long.

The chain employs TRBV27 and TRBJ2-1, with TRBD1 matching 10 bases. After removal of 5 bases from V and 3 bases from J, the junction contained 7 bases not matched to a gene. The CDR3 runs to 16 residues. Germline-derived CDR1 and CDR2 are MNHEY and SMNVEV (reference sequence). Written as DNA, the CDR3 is TGTGCCAGCAGTACGGGGACAGGGGCGGGCTACAATGAGCAGTTCTTC. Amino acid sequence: CASSTGTGAGYNEQFF.

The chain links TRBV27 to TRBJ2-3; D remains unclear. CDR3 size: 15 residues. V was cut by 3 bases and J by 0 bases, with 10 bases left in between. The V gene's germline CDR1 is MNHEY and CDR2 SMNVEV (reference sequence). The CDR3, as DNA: TGTGCCAGCAGTTTTAGGAGTCCTAGCACAGATACGCAGTATTTT. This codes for CASSFRSPSTDTQYF.

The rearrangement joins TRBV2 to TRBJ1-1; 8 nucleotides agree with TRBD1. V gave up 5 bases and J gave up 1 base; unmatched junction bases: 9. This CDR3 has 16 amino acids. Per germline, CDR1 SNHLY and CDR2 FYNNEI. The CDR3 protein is CASSTGTGDTNTEAFF. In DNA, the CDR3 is TGTGCCAGCAGTACCGGGACAGGAGACACGAACACTGAAGCTTTCTTT.

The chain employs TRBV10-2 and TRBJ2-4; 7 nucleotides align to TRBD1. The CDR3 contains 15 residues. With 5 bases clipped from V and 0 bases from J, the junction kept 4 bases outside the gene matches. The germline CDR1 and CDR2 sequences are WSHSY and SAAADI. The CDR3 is CASSRDSLAKNIQYF. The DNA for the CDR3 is TGCGCCAGCAGTAGGGACAGCCTAGCCAAAAACATTCAGTACTTC.

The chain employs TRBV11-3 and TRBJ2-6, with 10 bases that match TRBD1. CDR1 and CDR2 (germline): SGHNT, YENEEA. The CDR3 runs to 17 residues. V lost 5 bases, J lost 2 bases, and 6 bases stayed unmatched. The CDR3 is CASSLGQGYAGANVLTF. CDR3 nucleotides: TGTGCCAGCAGCCTGGGACAGGGGTATGCTGGGGCCAACGTCCTGACTTTC.

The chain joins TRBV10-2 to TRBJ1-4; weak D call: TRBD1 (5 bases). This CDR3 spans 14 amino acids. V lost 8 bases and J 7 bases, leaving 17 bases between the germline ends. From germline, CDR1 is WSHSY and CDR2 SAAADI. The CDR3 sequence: CASSTQGLSEKLFF. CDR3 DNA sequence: TGCGCCAGCTCAACCCAGGGTCTCAGTGAAAAACTGTTTTTT.

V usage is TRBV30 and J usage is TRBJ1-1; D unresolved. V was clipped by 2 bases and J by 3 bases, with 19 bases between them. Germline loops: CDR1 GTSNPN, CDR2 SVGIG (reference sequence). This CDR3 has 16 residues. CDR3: CAWSPFFRDLDTEAFF. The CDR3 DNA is TGTGCCTGGAGTCCATTTTTCCGGGATCTGGACACTGAAGCTTTCTTT.

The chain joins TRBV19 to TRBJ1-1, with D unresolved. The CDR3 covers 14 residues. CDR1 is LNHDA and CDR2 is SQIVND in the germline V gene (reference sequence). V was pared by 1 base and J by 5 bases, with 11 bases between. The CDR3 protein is CASSIGRRITEAFF. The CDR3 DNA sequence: TGTGCCAGTAGTATAGGCAGGCGAATTACTGAAGCTTTCTTT. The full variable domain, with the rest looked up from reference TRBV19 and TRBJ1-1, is DGGITQSPKYLFRKEGQNVTLSCEQNLNHDAMYWYRQDPGQGLRLIYYSQIVNDFQKGDIAEGYSVSREKKESFPLTVTSAQKNPTAFYLCASSIGRRITEAFFGQGTRLTVV.

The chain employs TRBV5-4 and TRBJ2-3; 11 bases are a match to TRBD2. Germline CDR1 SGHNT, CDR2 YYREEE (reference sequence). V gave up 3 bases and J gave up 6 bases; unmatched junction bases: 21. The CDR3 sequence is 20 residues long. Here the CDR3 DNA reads TGTGCCAGCAGCTCTGAGGGGGCTCTACGGACTAGCGGGTCCCACGATACGCAGTATTTT. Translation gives CASSSEGALRTSGSHDTQYF.

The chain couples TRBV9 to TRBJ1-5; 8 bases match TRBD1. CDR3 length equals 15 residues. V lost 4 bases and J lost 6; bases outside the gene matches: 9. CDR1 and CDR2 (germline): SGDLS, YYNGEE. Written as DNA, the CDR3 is TGTGCCAGCAGCCCCGGCCAGGGGGCTGGTCAGCCCCAGCATTTT. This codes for CASSPGQGAGQPQHF.

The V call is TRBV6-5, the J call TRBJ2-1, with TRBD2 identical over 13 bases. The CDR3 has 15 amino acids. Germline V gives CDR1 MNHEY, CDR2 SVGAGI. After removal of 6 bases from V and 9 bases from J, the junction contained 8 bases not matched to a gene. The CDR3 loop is CASRQTSGGAVEQFF. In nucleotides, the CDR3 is TGTGCCAGCAGGCAAACTAGCGGGGGGGCCGTTGAGCAGTTCTTC.

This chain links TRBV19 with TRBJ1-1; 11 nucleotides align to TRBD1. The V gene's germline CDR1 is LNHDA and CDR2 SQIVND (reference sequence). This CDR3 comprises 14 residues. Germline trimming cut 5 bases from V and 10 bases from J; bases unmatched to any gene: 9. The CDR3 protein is CASSASGQGATAFF. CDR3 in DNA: TGTGCCAGTAGTGCCTCCGGACAGGGGGCAACAGCTTTCTTT. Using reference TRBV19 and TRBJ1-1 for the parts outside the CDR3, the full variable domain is DGGITQSPKYLFRKEGQNVTLSCEQNLNHDAMYWYRQDPGQGLRLIYYSQIVNDFQKGDIAEGYSVSREKKESFPLTVTSAQKNPTAFYLCASSASGQGATAFFGQGTRLTVV.

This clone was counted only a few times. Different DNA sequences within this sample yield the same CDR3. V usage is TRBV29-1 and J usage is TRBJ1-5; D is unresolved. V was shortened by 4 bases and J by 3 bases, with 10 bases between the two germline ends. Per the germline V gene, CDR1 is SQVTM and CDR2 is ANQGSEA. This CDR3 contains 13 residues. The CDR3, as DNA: TGCAGCGTTGCCTTGGGAGTCAATCAGCCCCAGCATTTT. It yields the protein CSVALGVNQPQHF.

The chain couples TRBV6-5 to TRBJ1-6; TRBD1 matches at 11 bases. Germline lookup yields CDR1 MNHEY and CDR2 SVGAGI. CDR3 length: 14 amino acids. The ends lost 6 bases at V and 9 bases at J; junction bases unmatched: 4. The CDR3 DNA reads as TGTGCCAGCAGGCCCGGGACAGGGGGTTCACCCCTCCACTTT. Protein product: CASRPGTGGSPLHF.

CDR3 DNA sequence: TGTGCCAGCAGATCGCGAGGGCGTCAGACCCAGTACTTC. Translation gives CASRSRGRQTQYF. The chain carries TRBV3-1 (or the pseudogene TRBV3-2) and TRBJ2-5; tentative D call: TRBD2 (5 bases). Germline V gene lookup returns CDR1 LGHDT and CDR2 YNNKEL (reference sequence). The CDR3 runs to 13 residues. The ends were cut back, 6 bases at V and 6 bases at J, with 14 bases in the middle.

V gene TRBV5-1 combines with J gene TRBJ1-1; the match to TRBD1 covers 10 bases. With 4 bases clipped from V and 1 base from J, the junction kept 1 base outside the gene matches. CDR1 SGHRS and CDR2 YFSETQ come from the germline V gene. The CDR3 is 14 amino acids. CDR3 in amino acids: CASSRDRGNTEAFF. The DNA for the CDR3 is TGCGCCAGCAGCAGGGACAGGGGGAACACTGAAGCTTTCTTT.

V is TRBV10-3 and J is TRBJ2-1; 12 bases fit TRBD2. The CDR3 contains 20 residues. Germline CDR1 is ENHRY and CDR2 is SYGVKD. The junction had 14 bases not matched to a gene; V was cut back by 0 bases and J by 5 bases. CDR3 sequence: CAISESTSGGLQTPNNEQFF. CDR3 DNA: TGTGCCATCAGTGAGTCCACTAGCGGGGGGCTGCAGACCCCCAACAATGAGCAGTTCTTC.

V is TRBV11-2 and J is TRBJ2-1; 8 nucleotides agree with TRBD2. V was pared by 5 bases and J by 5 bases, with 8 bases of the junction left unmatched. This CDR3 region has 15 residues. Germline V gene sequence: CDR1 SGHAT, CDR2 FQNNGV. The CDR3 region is CASSPLAGIHNEQFF. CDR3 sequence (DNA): TGTGCCAGCAGCCCGCTAGCGGGTATCCACAATGAGCAGTTCTTC. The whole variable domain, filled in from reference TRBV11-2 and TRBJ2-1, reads EAGVAQSPRYKIIEKRQSVAFWCNPISGHATLYWYQQILGQGPKLLIQFQNNGVVDDSQLPKDRFSAERLKGVDSTLKIQPAKLEDSAVYLCASSPLAGIHNEQFFGPGTRLTVL.

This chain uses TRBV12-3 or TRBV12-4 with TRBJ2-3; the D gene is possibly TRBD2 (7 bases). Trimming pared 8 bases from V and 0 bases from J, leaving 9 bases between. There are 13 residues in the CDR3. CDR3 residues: CASGGASTDTQYF. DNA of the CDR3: TGTGCCAGCGGGGGGGCTAGCACAGATACGCAGTATTTT.

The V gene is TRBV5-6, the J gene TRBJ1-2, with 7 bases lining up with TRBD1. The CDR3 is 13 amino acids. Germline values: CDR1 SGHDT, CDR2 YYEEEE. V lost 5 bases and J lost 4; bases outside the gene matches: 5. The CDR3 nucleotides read TGTGCCAGCAGTAGCGACAGGGTCTATGGCTACACCTTC. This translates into CASSSDRVYGYTF.

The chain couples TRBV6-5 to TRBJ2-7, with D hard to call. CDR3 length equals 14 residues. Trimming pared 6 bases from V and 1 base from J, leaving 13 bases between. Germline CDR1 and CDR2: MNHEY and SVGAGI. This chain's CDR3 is CASSLQEFSYEQYF. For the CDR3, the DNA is TGTGCCAGCAGCCTTCAGGAATTTTCCTACGAGCAGTACTTC.

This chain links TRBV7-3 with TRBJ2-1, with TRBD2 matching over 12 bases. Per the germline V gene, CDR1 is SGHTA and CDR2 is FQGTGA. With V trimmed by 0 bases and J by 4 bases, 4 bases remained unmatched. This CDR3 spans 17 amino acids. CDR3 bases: TGTGCCAGCAGCTTAACTACGACTAGCGGGGGTTACAATGAGCAGTTCTTC. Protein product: CASSLTTTSGGYNEQFF.

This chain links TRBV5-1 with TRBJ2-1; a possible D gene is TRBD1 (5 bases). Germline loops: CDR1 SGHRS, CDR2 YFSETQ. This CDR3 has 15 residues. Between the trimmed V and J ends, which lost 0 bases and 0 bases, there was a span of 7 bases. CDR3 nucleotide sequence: TGCGCCAGCAGCTTGGGACAGAGCTCCTACAATGAGCAGTTCTTC. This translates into CASSLGQSSYNEQFF.

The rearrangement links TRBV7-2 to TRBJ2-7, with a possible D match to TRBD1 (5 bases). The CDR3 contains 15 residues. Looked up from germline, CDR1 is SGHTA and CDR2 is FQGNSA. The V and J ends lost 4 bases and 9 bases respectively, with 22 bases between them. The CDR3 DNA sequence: TGTGCCAGCAGCTCCATGAGAGGTTCCGCTCAGGGGCAGTACTTC. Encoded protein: CASSSMRGSAQGQYF.

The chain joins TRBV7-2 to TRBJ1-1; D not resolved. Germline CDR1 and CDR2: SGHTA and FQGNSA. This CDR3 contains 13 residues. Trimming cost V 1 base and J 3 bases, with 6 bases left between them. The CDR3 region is CASSLVEDTEAFF. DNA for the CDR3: TGTGCCAGCAGCTTAGTTGAGGACACTGAAGCTTTCTTT.

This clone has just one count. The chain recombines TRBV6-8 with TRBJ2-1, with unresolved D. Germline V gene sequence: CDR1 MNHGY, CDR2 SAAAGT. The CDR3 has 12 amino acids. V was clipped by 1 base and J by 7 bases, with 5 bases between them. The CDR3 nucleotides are TGTGCCAGCAGTTACTTACGGAATGAGCAGTTCTTC. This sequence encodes CASSYLRNEQFF.

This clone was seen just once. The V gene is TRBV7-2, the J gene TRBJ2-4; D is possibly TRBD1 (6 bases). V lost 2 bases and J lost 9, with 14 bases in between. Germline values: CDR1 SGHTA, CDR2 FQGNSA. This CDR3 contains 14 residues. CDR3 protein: CASSLKTGFSIQYF. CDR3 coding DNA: TGTGCCAGCAGCTTAAAGACAGGATTTAGCATTCAGTACTTC.